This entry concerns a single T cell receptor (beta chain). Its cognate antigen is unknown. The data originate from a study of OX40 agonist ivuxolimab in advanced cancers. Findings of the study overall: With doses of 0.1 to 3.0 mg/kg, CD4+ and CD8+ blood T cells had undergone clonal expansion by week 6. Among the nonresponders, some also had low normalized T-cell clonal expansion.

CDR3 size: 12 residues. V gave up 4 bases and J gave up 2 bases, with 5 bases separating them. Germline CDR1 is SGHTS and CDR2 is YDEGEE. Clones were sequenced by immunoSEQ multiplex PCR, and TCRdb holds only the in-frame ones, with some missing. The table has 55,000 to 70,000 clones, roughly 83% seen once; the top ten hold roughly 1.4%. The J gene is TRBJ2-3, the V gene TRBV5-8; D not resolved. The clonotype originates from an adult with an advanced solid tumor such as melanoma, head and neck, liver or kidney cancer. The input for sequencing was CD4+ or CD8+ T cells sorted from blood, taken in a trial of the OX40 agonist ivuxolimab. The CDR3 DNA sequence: TGTGCCAGCAGCCCCTCCACAGATACGCAGTATTTT. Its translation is CASSPSTDTQYF.